The TCR beta chain described here comes from a study of T cell repertoires in cytomegalovirus infection. Whole-study findings and limits: Based on cumulative public TCR beta family frequency, carriers of CMV plus the relevant HLA were identified.

Turning to this clonotype: No antigen is known for it. One junction end does not reproduce the germline sequence, and a read error may be involved.

Germline V gives CDR1 MNHEY, CDR2 SVGAGI. The length of the CDR3 is 14 residues. TCRdb reanalysed the reads using MiXCR and keeps one entry per CDR3 protein. The table records 80,000 to 95,000 distinct CDR3 sequences, around 28% of them present only once. This sequence was found in a human donor in good health (CMV status not recorded). Some clones in this sample may be carry-over from other donors' samples. The sample here was CD8+ T cells from cultured PBMCs, taken from culture after CMV antigen stimulation. J is TRBJ2-7 and V is TRBV6-5; D is perhaps TRBD2 (6 bases). This chain's CDR3 is CVSSSRSGGYEQYF. The CDR3 bases are TGTGTCAGCAGCAGCCGATCCGGAGGGTACGAGCAGTACTTC.